The rows below give T cell receptor beta chains drawn from one sample of a study of T cell changes during pregnancy in multiple sclerosis. Libraries were prepared by immunoSEQ multiplex PCR; TCRdb keeps only in-frame clonotypes and omits some of them. Of 60,000 or so clones in the sample, less than 95% are singletons; the top ten hold about 2.1%. The source material was peripheral blood, sampled in the second trimester of pregnancy. Receptors were obtained from a female donor in good health, enrolled as a control in a pregnancy study. Both conserved end residues are part of each CDR3. A D gene is named only where the DNA matches it firmly. Clone size appears in some rows only: once, few, many, or a class for an expanded clone.

j_gene: TRBJ1-4
v_gene: TRBV25-1
abundance: NA
d_gene: NA
CDR3nt: TGTGCCAGCAGTGAGCATAAGGGGGGGGCAGAAAAACTGTTTTTT
CDR3aa: CASSEHKGGAEKLFF

j_gene: TRBJ1-3
v_gene: TRBV5-1
abundance: NA
d_gene: NA
CDR3nt: TGCGCCAGCAGCTTGGCAGGGACTGATCACTCTGGAAACACCATATATTTT
CDR3aa: CASSLAGTDHSGNTIYF

j_gene: TRBJ1-2
v_gene: TRBV5-1
abundance: NA
d_gene: TRBD1
CDR3nt: TGCGCCAGCAGCCCGCCCGGGACAGTGGGTTATGGCTACACCTTC
CDR3aa: CASSPPGTVGYGYTF

j_gene: TRBJ2-2
v_gene: TRBV7-7
abundance: NA
d_gene: NA
CDR3nt: TGTGCTAGCAGAGGCAGGGTGCCCGGGGAGCTGTTTTTT
CDR3aa: CASRGRVPGELFF

j_gene: TRBJ1-1
v_gene: TRBV13
abundance: NA
d_gene: NA
CDR3nt: TGTGCCAGCAGCTTATTTCCAGGGGATGGCACTGAAGCTTTCTTT
CDR3aa: CASSLFPGDGTEAFF

j_gene: TRBJ2-5
v_gene: TRBV6-5
abundance: NA
d_gene: NA
CDR3nt: TGTGCCAGCAGTCCCCGGGAGACGGAGACCCAGTACTTC
CDR3aa: CASSPRETETQYF

j_gene: TRBJ2-1
v_gene: TRBV30
abundance: NA
d_gene: NA
CDR3nt: TGTGCCTGGAGTGTAATAGGGGGGGCCCACTACAATGAGCAGTTCTTC
CDR3aa: CAWSVIGGAHYNEQFF

j_gene: TRBJ2-3
v_gene: TRBV5-1
abundance: NA
d_gene: TRBD2
CDR3nt: TGCGCCAGCAGCATTCAGCGGGGGGGCTCAGATACGCAGTATTTT
CDR3aa: CASSIQRGGSDTQYF

j_gene: TRBJ1-1
v_gene: TRBV9
abundance: NA
d_gene: TRBD1
CDR3nt: TGTGCCAGCAGCGGACAGGGGAGGACTGAAGCTTTCTTT
CDR3aa: CASSGQGRTEAFF

j_gene: TRBJ1-2
v_gene: TRBV5-1
abundance: NA
d_gene: NA
CDR3nt: TGCGCCAGCAGCTTGGTGGGGGGGATCTATGGCTACACCTTC
CDR3aa: CASSLVGGIYGYTF

j_gene: TRBJ2-5
v_gene: TRBV19
abundance: NA
d_gene: TRBD2
CDR3nt: TGTGCCAGTCGCCCTAGCGGGGGGGCCCCAGAGACCCAGTACTTC
CDR3aa: CASRPSGGAPETQYF

j_gene: TRBJ2-1
v_gene: TRBV27
abundance: few
d_gene: NA
CDR3nt: TGTACCAGCACGACTACCTGGGGCTACAATGAGCAGTTCTTC
CDR3aa: CTSTTTWGYNEQFF

j_gene: TRBJ2-2
v_gene: TRBV7-3
abundance: NA
d_gene: TRBD2
CDR3nt: TGTGCCAGCAGCCCGACTAGCGGGGGACGGAACACCGGGGAGCTGTTTTTT
CDR3aa: CASSPTSGGRNTGELFF

j_gene: TRBJ1-5
v_gene: TRBV2
abundance: NA
d_gene: TRBD1
CDR3nt: TGTGCCAGCAGTCCGACCCCAGGGGGACAGCCCCAGCATTTT
CDR3aa: CASSPTPGGQPQHF

j_gene: TRBJ2-7
v_gene: TRBV29-1
abundance: once
d_gene: NA
CDR3nt: TGCAGCGTTGCCGGGACACTTTTCTCCGAGCAGTACTTC
CDR3aa: CSVAGTLFSEQYF

j_gene: TRBJ1-4
v_gene: TRBV27
abundance: NA
d_gene: TRBD1
CDR3nt: TGTGCCAGCAGTTCCGGGACAGGGGGGATGAAACTGTTTTTT
CDR3aa: CASSSGTGGMKLFF

j_gene: TRBJ1-3
v_gene: TRBV6-5
abundance: NA
d_gene: NA
CDR3nt: TGTGCCAGCAGTTACGCGGCGGGCTCTGGAAACACCATATATTTT
CDR3aa: CASSYAAGSGNTIYF

j_gene: TRBJ2-3
v_gene: TRBV6-1
abundance: NA
d_gene: NA
CDR3nt: TGTGCCAGCAGTGCACGGGGGGCTACTCACACAGATACGCAGTATTTT
CDR3aa: CASSARGATHTDTQYF

j_gene: TRBJ1-2
v_gene: TRBV27
abundance: NA
d_gene: NA
CDR3nt: TGTGCCCTTCGGTCCCCGGAGGACTATGGCTACACCTTC
CDR3aa: CALRSPEDYGYTF

j_gene: TRBJ2-2
v_gene: TRBV19
abundance: NA
d_gene: NA
CDR3nt: TGTGCCAGTACGGGTCTAACGGGGACCGGGGAGCTGTTTTTT
CDR3aa: CASTGLTGTGELFF

j_gene: TRBJ2-7
v_gene: TRBV10-3
abundance: NA
d_gene: NA
CDR3nt: TGTGCCATCACCGACGGGACGGGAGTTTCCTACGAGCAGTACTTC
CDR3aa: CAITDGTGVSYEQYF

j_gene: TRBJ2-1
v_gene: TRBV5-1
abundance: NA
d_gene: NA
CDR3nt: TGCGCCAGCAGCTTGGCCGTCGGTCCTATCAATGAGCAGTTCTTC
CDR3aa: CASSLAVGPINEQFF

j_gene: TRBJ1-1
v_gene: TRBV2
abundance: NA
d_gene: TRBD1
CDR3nt: TGTGCCAGCAGGATGGGGGGACAGGGATTGGAGACTGAAGCTTTCTTT
CDR3aa: CASRMGGQGLETEAFF